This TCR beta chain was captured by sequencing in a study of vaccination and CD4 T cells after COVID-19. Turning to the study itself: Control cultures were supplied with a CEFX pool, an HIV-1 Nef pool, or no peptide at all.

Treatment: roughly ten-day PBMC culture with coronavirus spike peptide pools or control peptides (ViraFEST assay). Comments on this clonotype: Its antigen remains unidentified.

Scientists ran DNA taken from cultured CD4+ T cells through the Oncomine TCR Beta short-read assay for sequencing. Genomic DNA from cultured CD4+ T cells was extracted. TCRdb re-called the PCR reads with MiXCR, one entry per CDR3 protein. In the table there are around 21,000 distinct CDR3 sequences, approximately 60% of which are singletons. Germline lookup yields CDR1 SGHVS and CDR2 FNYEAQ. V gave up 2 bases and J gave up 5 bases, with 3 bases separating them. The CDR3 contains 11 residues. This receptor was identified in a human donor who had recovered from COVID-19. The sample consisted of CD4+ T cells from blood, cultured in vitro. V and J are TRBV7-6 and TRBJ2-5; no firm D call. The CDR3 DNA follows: TGTGCCAGCAGCTTAATCGAGACCCAGTACTTC. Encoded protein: CASSLIETQYF.